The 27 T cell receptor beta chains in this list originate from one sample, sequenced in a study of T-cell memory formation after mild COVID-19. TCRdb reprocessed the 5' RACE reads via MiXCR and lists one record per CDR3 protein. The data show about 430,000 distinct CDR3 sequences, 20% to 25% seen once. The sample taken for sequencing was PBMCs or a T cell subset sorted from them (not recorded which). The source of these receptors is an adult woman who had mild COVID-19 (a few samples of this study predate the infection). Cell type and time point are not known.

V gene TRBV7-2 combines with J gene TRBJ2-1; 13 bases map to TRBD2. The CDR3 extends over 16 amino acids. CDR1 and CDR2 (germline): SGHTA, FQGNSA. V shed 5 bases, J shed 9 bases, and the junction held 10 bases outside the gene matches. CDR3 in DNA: TGTGCCAGCAGCCGACTCGGGACTAGCGGGATAGCTGAGCAGTTCTTC. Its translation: CASSRLGTSGIAEQFF.

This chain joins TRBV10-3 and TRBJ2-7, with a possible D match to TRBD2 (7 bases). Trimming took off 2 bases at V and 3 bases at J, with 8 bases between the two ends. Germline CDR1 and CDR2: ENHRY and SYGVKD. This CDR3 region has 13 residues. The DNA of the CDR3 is TGTGCCATCAGTGAGAGGGGGGGCTACGAGCAGTACTTC. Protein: CAISERGGYEQYF.

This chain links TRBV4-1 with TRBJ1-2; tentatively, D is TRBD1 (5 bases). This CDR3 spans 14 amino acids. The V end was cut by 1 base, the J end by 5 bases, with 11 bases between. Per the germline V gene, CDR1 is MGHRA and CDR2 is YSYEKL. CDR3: CASSQAGTLYGYTF. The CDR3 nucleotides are TGCGCCAGCAGCCAAGCCGGGACGCTTTATGGCTACACCTTC.

CDR3 region: CASSKDPSSYEQYF. The CDR3 bases are TGCGCCAGCAGCAAGGACCCTAGCTCCTACGAGCAGTACTTC. The J gene is TRBJ2-7, the V gene TRBV5-1; D gene ambiguous. This CDR3 is built from 14 residues. The V end lost 4 bases, the J end lost 0 bases, and 11 bases lay between the germline ends. CDR1 SGHRS and CDR2 YFSETQ come from the germline V gene.

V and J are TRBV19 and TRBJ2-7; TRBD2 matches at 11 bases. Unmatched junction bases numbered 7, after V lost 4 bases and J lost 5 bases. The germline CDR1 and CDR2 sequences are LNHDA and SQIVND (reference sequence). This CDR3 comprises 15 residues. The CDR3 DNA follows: TGTGCCAGTAGTACACCTAGCGGGAGGAGAAACGAGCAGTACTTC. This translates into CASSTPSGRRNEQYF.

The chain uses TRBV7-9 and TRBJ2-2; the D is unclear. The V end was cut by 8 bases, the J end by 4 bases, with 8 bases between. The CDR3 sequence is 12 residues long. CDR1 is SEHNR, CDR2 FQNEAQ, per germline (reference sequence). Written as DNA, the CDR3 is TGTGCCAGCCGATCGAGCACCGGGGAGCTGTTTTTT. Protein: CASRSSTGELFF.

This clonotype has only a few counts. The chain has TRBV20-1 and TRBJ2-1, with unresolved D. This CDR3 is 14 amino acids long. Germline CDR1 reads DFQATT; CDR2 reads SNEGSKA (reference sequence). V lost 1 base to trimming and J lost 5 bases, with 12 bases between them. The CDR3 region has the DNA TGCAGTGCTAGAGCCGTAAGGTTCGACAATGAGCAGTTCTTC. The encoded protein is CSARAVRFDNEQFF.

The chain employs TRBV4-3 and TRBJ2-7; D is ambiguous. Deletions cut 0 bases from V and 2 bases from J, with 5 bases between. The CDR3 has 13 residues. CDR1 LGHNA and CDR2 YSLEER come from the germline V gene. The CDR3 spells CASSQDLAYEQYF. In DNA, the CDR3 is TGCGCCAGCAGCCAAGATTTAGCCTACGAGCAGTACTTC.

The CDR3 nucleotides are TGTGCCAGTAGTATTTATTACGGGGGGTCGGGAGAAGCTTTCTTT. Its translation is CASSIYYGGSGEAFF. This chain joins TRBV19 and TRBJ1-1; TRBD1 might be the D (5 bases). Germline values: CDR1 LNHDA, CDR2 SQIVND (reference sequence). The CDR3 sequence is 15 residues long. Deletions cut 3 bases from V and 8 bases from J, with 19 bases between. Looking up the rest from reference TRBV19 and TRBJ1-1 gives the full variable domain: DGGITQSPKYLFRKEGQNVTLSCEQNLNHDAMYWYRQDPGQGLRLIYYSQIVNDFQKGDIAEGYSVSREKKESFPLTVTSAQKNPTAFYLCASSIYYGGSGEAFFGQGTRLTVV.

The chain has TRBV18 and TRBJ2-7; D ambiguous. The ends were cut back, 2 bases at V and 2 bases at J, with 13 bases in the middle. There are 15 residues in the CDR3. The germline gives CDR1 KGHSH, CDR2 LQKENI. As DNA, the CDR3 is TGTGCCAGCTCACCAGATGGATTGGCCACCTACGAGCAGTACTTC. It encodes CASSPDGLATYEQYF.

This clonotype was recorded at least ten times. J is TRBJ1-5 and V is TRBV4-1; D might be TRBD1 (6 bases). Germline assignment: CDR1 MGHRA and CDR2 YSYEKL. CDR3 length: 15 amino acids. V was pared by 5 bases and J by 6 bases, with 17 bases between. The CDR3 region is CASSYGPGGAQPQHF. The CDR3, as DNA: TGCGCCAGCAGCTACGGACCTGGGGGGGCTCAGCCCCAGCATTTT.

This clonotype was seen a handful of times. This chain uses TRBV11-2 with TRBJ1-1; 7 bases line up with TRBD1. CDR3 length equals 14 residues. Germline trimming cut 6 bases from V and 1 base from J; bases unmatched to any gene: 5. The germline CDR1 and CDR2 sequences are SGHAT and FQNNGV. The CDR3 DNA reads TGTGCCAGCAGTAGCGACAGGGCGAACACTGAAGCTTTCTTT. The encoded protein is CASSSDRANTEAFF.

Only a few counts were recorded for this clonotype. For the CDR3, the DNA is TGCAGTGCTATACATGGCTACACCTTC. Its protein product is CSAIHGYTF. The rearrangement joins TRBV20-1 to TRBJ1-2; D gene unclear. Between the trimmed V and J ends, which lost 4 bases and 6 bases, there was a span of 3 bases. This CDR3 has 9 amino acids. Germline V lookup: CDR1 DFQATT, CDR2 SNEGSKA (reference sequence).

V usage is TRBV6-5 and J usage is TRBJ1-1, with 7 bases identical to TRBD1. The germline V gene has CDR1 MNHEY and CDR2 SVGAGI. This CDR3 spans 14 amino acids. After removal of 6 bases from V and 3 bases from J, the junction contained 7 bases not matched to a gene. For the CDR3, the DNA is TGTGCCAGCAGGAGACAGGGTTCGGACACTGAAGCTTTCTTT. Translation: CASRRQGSDTEAFF.

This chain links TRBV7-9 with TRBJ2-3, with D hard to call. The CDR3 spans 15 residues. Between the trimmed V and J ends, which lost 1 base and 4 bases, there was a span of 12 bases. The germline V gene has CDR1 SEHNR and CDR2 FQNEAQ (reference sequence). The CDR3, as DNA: TGTGCCAGCAGCTTAGTCGGCTCCGAGTCAGATACGCAGTATTTT. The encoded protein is CASSLVGSESDTQYF.

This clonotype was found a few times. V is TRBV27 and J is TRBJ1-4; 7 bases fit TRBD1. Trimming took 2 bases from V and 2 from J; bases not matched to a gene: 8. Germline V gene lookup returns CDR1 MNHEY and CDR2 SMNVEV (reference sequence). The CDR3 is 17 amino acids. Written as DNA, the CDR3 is TGTGCCAGCAGTTTAGCTCCTGTAGGGGGCACTAATGAAAAACTGTTTTTT. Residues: CASSLAPVGGTNEKLFF. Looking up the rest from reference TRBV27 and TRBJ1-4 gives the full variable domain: EAQVTQNPRYLITVTGKKLTVTCSQNMNHEYMSWYRQDPGLGLRQIYYSMNVEVTDKGDVPEGYKVSRKEKRNFPLILESPSPNQTSLYFCASSLAPVGGTNEKLFFGSGTQLSVL.

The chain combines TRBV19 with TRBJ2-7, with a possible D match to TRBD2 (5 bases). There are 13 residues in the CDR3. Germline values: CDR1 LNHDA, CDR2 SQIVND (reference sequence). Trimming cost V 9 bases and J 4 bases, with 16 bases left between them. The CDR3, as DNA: TGTGCCAGCGCAATCGGACTTTCTTACGAGCAGTACTTC. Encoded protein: CASAIGLSYEQYF.

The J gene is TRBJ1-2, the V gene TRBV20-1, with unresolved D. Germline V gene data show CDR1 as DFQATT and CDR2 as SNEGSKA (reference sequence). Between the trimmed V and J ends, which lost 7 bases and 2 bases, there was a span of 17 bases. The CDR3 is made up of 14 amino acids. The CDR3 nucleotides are TGCAGTGGGACTCAAATGGGGTTAAACTATGGCTACACCTTC. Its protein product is CSGTQMGLNYGYTF.

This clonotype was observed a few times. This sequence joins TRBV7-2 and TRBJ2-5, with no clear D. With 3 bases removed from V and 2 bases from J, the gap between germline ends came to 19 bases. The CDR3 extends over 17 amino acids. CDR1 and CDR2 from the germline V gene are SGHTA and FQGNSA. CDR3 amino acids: CASSFDRNVGIQETQYF. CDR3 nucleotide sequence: TGTGCCAGCAGCTTCGACCGCAACGTGGGGATACAAGAGACCCAGTACTTC.

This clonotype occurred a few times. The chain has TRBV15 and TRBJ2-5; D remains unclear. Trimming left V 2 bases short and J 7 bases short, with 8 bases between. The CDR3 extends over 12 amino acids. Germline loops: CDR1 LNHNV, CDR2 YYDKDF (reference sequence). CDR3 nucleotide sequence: TGTGCCACCAGCAGACCTCTGGGGACCCAGTACTTC. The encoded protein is CATSRPLGTQYF. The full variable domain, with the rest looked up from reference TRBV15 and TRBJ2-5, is DAMVIQNPRYQVTQFGKPVTLSCSQTLNHNVMYWYQQKSSQAPKLLFHYYDKDFNNEADTPDNFQSRRPNTSFCFLDIRSPGLGDTAMYLCATSRPLGTQYFGPGTRLLVL.

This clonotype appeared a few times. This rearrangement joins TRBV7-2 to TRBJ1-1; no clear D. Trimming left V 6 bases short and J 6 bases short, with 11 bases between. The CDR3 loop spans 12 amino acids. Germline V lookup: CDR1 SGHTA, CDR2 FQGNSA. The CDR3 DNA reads TGTGCCAGCAGTCGTCAGGAGTCTGAAGCTTTCTTT. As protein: CASSRQESEAFF. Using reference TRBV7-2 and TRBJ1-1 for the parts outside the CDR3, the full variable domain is GAGVSQSPSNKVTEKGKDVELRCDPISGHTALYWYRQSLGQGLEFLIYFQGNSAPDKSGLPSDRFSAERTGGSVSTLTIQRTQQEDSAVYLCASSRQESEAFFGQGTRLTVV.

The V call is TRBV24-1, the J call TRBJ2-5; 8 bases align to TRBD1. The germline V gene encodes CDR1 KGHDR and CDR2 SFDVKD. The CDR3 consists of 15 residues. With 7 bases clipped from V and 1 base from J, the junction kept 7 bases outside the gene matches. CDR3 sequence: CATRLTGDPQETQYF. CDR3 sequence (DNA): TGTGCCACCAGACTGACAGGGGATCCCCAAGAGACCCAGTACTTC.

CDR3 region: CASSPLSGADTQYF. The DNA for the CDR3 is TGCGCCAGCAGCCCCCTCTCAGGGGCAGATACGCAGTATTTT. This chain joins TRBV4-1 and TRBJ2-3; D may be TRBD1 (6 bases). The V end lost 4 bases, the J end lost 4 bases, and 12 bases lay between the germline ends. The CDR3 totals 14 residues. Germline V gives CDR1 MGHRA, CDR2 YSYEKL.

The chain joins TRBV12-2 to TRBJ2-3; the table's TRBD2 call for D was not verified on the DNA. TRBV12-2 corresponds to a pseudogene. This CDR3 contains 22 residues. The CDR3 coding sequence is TGTGCAAGTCGCCTACCCGCATTTGGGGGACTAGCGGTAAAAGGGGGCACAGATACGCAGTATTTT. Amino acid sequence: CASRLPAFGGLAVKGGTDTQYF.

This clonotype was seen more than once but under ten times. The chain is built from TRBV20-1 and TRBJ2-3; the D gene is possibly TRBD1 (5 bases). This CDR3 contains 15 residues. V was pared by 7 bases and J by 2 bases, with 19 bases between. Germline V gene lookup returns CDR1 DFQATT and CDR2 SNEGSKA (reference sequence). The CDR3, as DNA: TGCAGTGTTCAAACCCGGACACGAACCACAGATACGCAGTATTTT. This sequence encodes CSVQTRTRTTDTQYF.

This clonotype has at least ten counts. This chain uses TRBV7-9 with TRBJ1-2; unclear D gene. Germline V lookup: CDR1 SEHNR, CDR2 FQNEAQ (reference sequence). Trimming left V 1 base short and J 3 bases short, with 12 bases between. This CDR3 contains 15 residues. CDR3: CASSLEVGIYYGYTF. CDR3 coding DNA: TGTGCCAGCAGCTTAGAAGTGGGGATTTACTATGGCTACACCTTC.

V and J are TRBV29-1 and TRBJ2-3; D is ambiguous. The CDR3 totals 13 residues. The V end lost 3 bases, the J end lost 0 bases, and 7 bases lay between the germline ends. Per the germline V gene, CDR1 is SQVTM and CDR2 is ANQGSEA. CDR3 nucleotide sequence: TGCAGCGTTGAGACGGACAGCACAGATACGCAGTATTTT. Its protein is CSVETDSTDTQYF.